This T cell receptor (beta chain) is from a study of blood T cell repertoires in COVID-19 (dated by TCRdb to the early 2020s). Turning to the overall study: Collaborator samples came from the United States, Italy and Spain and covered acute and convalescent phases of COVID-19. The dataset comprised deeply sampled blood TCRbeta repertoires from subjects exposed to, actively infected with, or recovered from COVID-19. Samples came from the ongoing ImmuneRACE study (first 160 participants) plus 1,254 subjects from 6 global collaborators. The sample metadata nearly always contained a de-identified subject ID, COVID-19 status, age in years and sex. The repertoires were released in a freely available public database meant as a resource for research on the immune response to SARS-CoV-2. Where available, HLA class I and class II types were taken from metadata supplied by the sample provider and were not determined by assay-based typing. The prospective study material was composed of cDNA or gDNA derived from T cells, B-cell-depleted T cells, or PBMCs. Broad study findings and their caveats: The amount of clinical and demographic metadata varied by source and participant and was provided uncurated.

TCRbeta CDR3 regions were amplified from genomic DNA by means of the immunoSEQ Assay, a bias-controlled multiplex PCR. In the authors' own workflow: The number of nucleated cells in each sample was estimated from the amplification of reference gene primers within the assay. To quantify the absolute abundance of each unique TCRbeta CDR3 rearrangement, sequence reads were collapsed and filtered. For each sample, productive Simpson clonality was calculated as the square root of Simpson's diversity index across productive rearrangements. TCRdb provides this immuneACCESS table in a form limited to in-frame rearrangements. Some clones are lacking; in checked studies, under half of them reflect an unresolved V gene, and why the rest are absent is not known. V, J and clone size are those of that table, while D and trimming were read from the DNA. Within this sample are about 220,000 clones, with roughly 80% of them counted one time only. The top ten clonotypes cover 4.5% to 5.5% of the sample.

At one collaborating source in Seattle, patients were enrolled during active infection and were followed longitudinally through the course of disease. Whole blood was collected in K2EDTA tubes by collaborating institutions according to the institutions' own protocols. For TCRbeta analysis, collaborators shipped samples in one of three forms: frozen whole blood, isolated PBMCs, or DNA extracted from either of those sample types. As for this clone: The target of this receptor is not known. No much larger clone is present one base from it, and per-base qualities are unavailable.

V lost 5 bases and J lost 2 bases, and the count of bases not matched to a germline gene is 5. Per the germline V gene, ENHRY is the CDR1 and SYGVKD is the CDR2. Inclusive of the bounding cysteine and phenylalanine, the CDR3 is 15 residues long. Only the CDR3 region is kept as DNA, spanning 45 bases read in frame from base 1. The sequence was collected from a woman between 65 and 79 years old with COVID-19, enrolled during active disease. The specimen sequenced was peripheral blood. The rearranged segments are TRBV10-3 and TRBJ2-3; a stretch of 9 junction bases matches TRBD2. The bases are TGTGCCATCAGTCAGACTAGCGGATACACAGATACGCAGTATTTT. This gives the protein CAISQTSGYTDTQYF.